A single sample is the source of the 13 T cell receptor beta chains below, sequenced in a study of blood T cell repertoires in COVID-19. This table comes from immunoSEQ multiplex PCR, and its TCRdb copy is limited to in-frame clones, with some not included. This sample carries under 200,000 clones, more than 75% of them seen once, and the ten largest clones take under 0.65%. The sample comprised peripheral blood. The receptor source for this set is a man aged 60 to 69 with COVID-19, enrolled during active disease.

The CDR3 nucleotides read TGTGCCAGCAGTGGACTCGACAGAATTTACAATGAGCAGTTCTTC. Protein: CASSGLDRIYNEQFF. The chain joins TRBV25-1 to TRBJ2-1, with TRBD1 as a possible D gene (5 bases). In germline, CDR1 is MGHDK, CDR2 SYGVNS. The CDR3 is 15 residues long. V was clipped by 4 bases and J by 4 bases, with 14 bases between them.

This clone was picked up many times. The rearrangement links TRBV20-1 to TRBJ2-2; D possibly corresponds to TRBD2 (6 bases). Germline loops: CDR1 DFQATT, CDR2 SNEGSKA (reference sequence). The CDR3 length is 14 residues. Trimming left V 3 bases short and J 1 base short, with 9 bases between. DNA for the CDR3: TGCAGTGCTAGTCCTAGCGTGAACACCGGGGAGCTGTTTTTT. Translated: CSASPSVNTGELFF.

CDR3 amino acids: CASSLRQGNYEQYF. The CDR3, as DNA: TGTGCCAGCAGCCTGAGACAGGGAAACTACGAGCAGTACTTC. This sequence joins TRBV13 and TRBJ2-7; 7 nucleotides line up with TRBD1. The CDR3 totals 14 residues. Looked up from germline, CDR1 is PRHDT and CDR2 is FYEKMQ (reference sequence). Trimming removed 5 bases from V and 3 bases from J; junction bases left unmatched: 7.

Only a few counts were recorded for this clone. The rearrangement joins TRBV20-1 to TRBJ1-5; unclear D gene. This CDR3 has 15 amino acids. The ends were cut back, 3 bases at V and 0 bases at J, with 12 bases in the middle. CDR1 and CDR2 from the germline V gene are DFQATT and SNEGSKA (reference sequence). The CDR3 DNA reads TGCAGTGCTAGTGTGGCAGGCCGTAGCAATCAGCCCCAGCATTTT. Its translation is CSASVAGRSNQPQHF.

The V gene is TRBV24-1, the J gene TRBJ1-5; TRBD1 agrees at 9 bases. Looked up from germline, CDR1 is KGHDR and CDR2 is SFDVKD. V lost 4 bases and J lost 5; bases outside the gene matches: 8. The CDR3 extends over 16 amino acids. DNA for the CDR3: TGTGCCACCAGTGACTCCGGGACAGGGTTCGATCAGCCCCAGCATTTT. It is translated as CATSDSGTGFDQPQHF.

The chain recombines TRBV14 with TRBJ2-4; a possible D gene is TRBD1 (6 bases). The V gene's germline CDR1 is SGHDN and CDR2 FVKESK. CDR3 length equals 14 residues. V shed 6 bases and J shed 6 bases, with 15 bases lying between them. The CDR3 DNA is TGTGCCAGCAGTCCGACCTCGACAGGAAACATTCAGTACTTC. Its protein is CASSPTSTGNIQYF.

The chain uses TRBV7-3 and TRBJ1-6; D may be TRBD1 (5 bases). V was clipped by 4 bases and J by 7 bases, with 11 bases between them. This CDR3 contains 14 residues. Germline CDR1 is SGHTA and CDR2 is FQGTGA. CDR3 sequence reads: CASSSTGENSPLHF. CDR3 DNA sequence: TGTGCCAGCAGCTCCACAGGCGAAAATTCACCCCTCCACTTT.

This chain links TRBV10-3 with TRBJ2-5; 9 bases match TRBD1. CDR1 is ENHRY, CDR2 SYGVKD, per germline. The CDR3 is made up of 15 amino acids. The junction had 4 bases not matched to a gene; V was cut back by 0 bases and J by 5 bases. CDR3: CAISESTGGGETQYF. DNA for the CDR3: TGTGCCATCAGTGAGTCGACAGGGGGAGGCGAGACCCAGTACTTC.

This chain connects TRBV6-6 to TRBJ2-7, with 7 bases identical to TRBD2. J gave up 11 bases and V 6 bases, and 16 bases lay outside the gene matches. Germline V CDR1 and CDR2: MNHNY, SVGAGI (reference sequence). The CDR3 totals 14 residues. The CDR3 protein is CASSRGTNPLGEYF. In nucleotides, the CDR3 is TGTGCCAGCAGCCGCGGGACTAATCCTCTCGGCGAGTACTTC.

The rearrangement links TRBV7-2 to TRBJ1-5; D call uncertain. Germline CDR1 is SGHTA and CDR2 is FQGNSA. The V gene lost 1 base and the J gene lost 7 bases, with 14 bases spanning the gap. This CDR3 spans 15 amino acids. In DNA, the CDR3 is TGTGCCAGCAGCTTAGAGGGTTGGCCGGGGCAGCCCCAGCATTTT. Its protein product is CASSLEGWPGQPQHF.

This chain connects TRBV6-5 to TRBJ1-2, with TRBD1 identical over 11 bases. Unmatched junction bases numbered 9, after V lost 7 bases and J lost 8 bases. The CDR3 spans 14 residues. Germline V CDR1 and CDR2: MNHEY, SVGAGI. Here the CDR3 DNA reads TGTGCCAGCACCCTCGGACAGGGGGCTTACGGCTACACCTTC. It encodes CASTLGQGAYGYTF.

The V gene is TRBV14, the J gene TRBJ1-4; D remains ambiguous. This CDR3 is built from 15 residues. Germline lookup yields CDR1 SGHDN and CDR2 FVKESK. V was trimmed by 0 bases and J by 8 bases, leaving 13 bases between them. The CDR3 is CASSQDLISREKLFF. For the CDR3, the DNA is TGTGCCAGCAGCCAAGATCTGATATCACGGGAAAAACTGTTTTTT.

The rearrangement joins TRBV6-6 to TRBJ2-7; a possible D gene is TRBD1 (5 bases). The CDR3 consists of 15 residues. CDR1 and CDR2 from the germline V gene are MNHNY and SVGAGI (reference sequence). V was shortened by 6 bases and J by 0 bases, with 15 bases between the two germline ends. The CDR3 nucleotides read TGTGCCAGCAGCGGTGGGGCTAAGGGCTCCTACGAGCAGTACTTC. Amino acid sequence: CASSGGAKGSYEQYF.